Shown below are 18 T cell receptor beta chains from a single sample sequenced in a study of blood T cell repertoires in COVID-19 (dated by TCRdb to 2020 to 2022). The library was built by means of the immunoSEQ multiplex PCR assay. The table was pulled from immuneACCESS by TCRdb, which kept in-frame rearrangements only. Such tables lose some clones; where checked, under half of the loss comes from unresolved V genes, and the rest has no known cause. Here the sample has some 87,000 clones; 80% to 90% occur a single time. Of the sample, roughly 15% falls within the top ten clones. Input material: peripheral blood. The source of these receptors is a human donor in a cohort sampled during active COVID-19.

The chain is built from TRBV29-1 and TRBJ2-1; TRBD1 matches 9 bases. V lost 6 bases and J lost 6; bases outside the gene matches: 15. This CDR3 contains 16 residues. The V gene's germline CDR1 is SQVTM and CDR2 ANQGSEA. CDR3 sequence reads: CSVIGTGKGGSNEQFF. CDR3 nucleotides: TGCAGCGTCATAGGGACAGGGAAAGGGGGCTCCAATGAGCAGTTCTTC.

The genes are TRBV7-2 and TRBJ1-2; D ambiguous. V gave up 5 bases and J gave up 8 bases, with 21 bases separating them. This CDR3 contains 15 residues. The germline V gene encodes CDR1 SGHTA and CDR2 FQGNSA. This CDR3 is CASSPGGGHTEGYTF. For the CDR3, the DNA is TGTGCCAGCAGCCCCGGCGGAGGCCATACGGAGGGCTACACCTTC.

This rearrangement joins TRBV28 to TRBJ1-4; D gene ambiguous. The CDR3 extends over 14 amino acids. CDR1 is MDHEN, CDR2 SYDVKM, per germline. V lost 8 bases, J lost 0 bases, and 10 bases lay in between. The CDR3 DNA follows: TGTGCCAGCCGGAGTAGCTCAACTAATGAAAAACTGTTTTTT. As protein: CASRSSSTNEKLFF.

This clone was found a few times. The chain couples TRBV29-1 to TRBJ2-7; TRBD1 matches 9 bases. The ends lost 5 bases at V and 3 bases at J; junction bases unmatched: 8. Germline V gene data show CDR1 as SQVTM and CDR2 as ANQGSEA. The CDR3 totals 14 residues. In DNA form, the CDR3 reads TGCAGCGTTAGAGGGGGACAGGGCAGCTACGAGCAGTACTTC. Amino acids: CSVRGGQGSYEQYF.

CDR3 region: CASTPPGGGETQYF. DNA of the CDR3: TGTGCCAGCACCCCCCCCGGGGGAGGAGAGACCCAGTACTTC. This rearrangement joins TRBV7-9 to TRBJ2-5; perhaps TRBD2 as D (6 bases). The CDR3 consists of 14 residues. V dropped 7 bases and J dropped 4 bases, with 16 bases sitting between them. The germline CDR1 and CDR2 sequences are SEHNR and FQNEAQ (reference sequence).

V gene TRBV6-2 or TRBV6-3 combines with J gene TRBJ2-4, with D perhaps TRBD1 (6 bases). This CDR3 comprises 14 residues. Trimming removed 2 bases at V and 5 bases at J, with 10 bases between. In germline, CDR1 is MNHEY, CDR2 SVGEGT. CDR3 sequence reads: CASSYGTFENIQYF. Here the CDR3 DNA reads TGTGCCAGCAGTTACGGGACATTCGAAAACATTCAGTACTTC.

The chain is built from TRBV27 and TRBJ1-1; TRBD1 might be the D (6 bases). Trimming pared 7 bases from V and 4 bases from J, leaving 16 bases between. This CDR3 comprises 14 residues. The V gene's germline CDR1 is MNHEY and CDR2 SMNVEV (reference sequence). CDR3 DNA sequence: TGTGCCAGCACTAAACAGGGACCTTCCACTGAAGCTTTCTTT. It codes for CASTKQGPSTEAFF.

The rearrangement links TRBV24-1 to TRBJ2-2; 8 nucleotides line up with TRBD1. CDR1 KGHDR and CDR2 SFDVKD come from the germline V gene. V shed 3 bases, J shed 2 bases, and the junction held 7 bases outside the gene matches. There are 17 residues in the CDR3. CDR3 coding DNA: TGTGCCACCAGTGATGCCACAGGGGGAACAAACACCGGGGAGCTGTTTTTT. Translating it yields CATSDATGGTNTGELFF.

This clone was detected a few times. The chain uses TRBV7-9 and TRBJ2-1, with 9 bases matching TRBD1. This CDR3 is built from 15 residues. Germline lookup yields CDR1 SEHNR and CDR2 FQNEAQ (reference sequence). V dropped 4 bases and J dropped 5; count of bases not matched to a gene: 6. CDR3 bases: TGTGCCAGCAGCTCCTCGGGACAGGGCAACAATGAGCAGTTCTTC. This translates into CASSSSGQGNNEQFF.

The chain links TRBV10-3 to TRBJ1-6, with D maybe TRBD1 (5 bases). Germline V lookup: CDR1 ENHRY, CDR2 SYGVKD. Trimming pared 3 bases from V and 5 bases from J, leaving 14 bases between. This CDR3 region has 16 residues. CDR3 region: CAISDRDRINNSPLHF. CDR3 bases: TGTGCCATCAGTGACAGGGATCGGATAAATAATTCACCCCTCCACTTT.

This rearrangement joins TRBV6-1 to TRBJ2-3; possibly TRBD2 for D (6 bases). CDR3 size: 16 residues. V lost 2 bases, J lost 2 bases, and 14 bases lay in between. Germline V gives CDR1 MNHNS, CDR2 SASEGT. CDR3 DNA: TGTGCCAGCAGTGAATTAGTGGGGGGTCACACAGATACGCAGTATTTT. As protein: CASSELVGGHTDTQYF.

The chain links TRBV27 to TRBJ1-6; D ambiguous. Trimming removed 4 bases from V and 0 bases from J, with 7 bases in between. The CDR3 covers 15 residues. Germline V gene lookup returns CDR1 MNHEY and CDR2 SMNVEV (reference sequence). The CDR3 sequence is CASSSASSYNSPLHF. CDR3 sequence (DNA): TGTGCCAGCAGTTCCGCGAGCTCCTATAATTCACCCCTCCACTTT.

The CDR3 here is CASSLGLQGPGELFF. CDR3 coding DNA: TGTGCCAGCAGCTTAGGTCTTCAGGGTCCCGGGGAGCTGTTTTTT. The rearrangement links TRBV7-2 to TRBJ2-2; D is perhaps TRBD1 (5 bases). From germline, CDR1 is SGHTA and CDR2 FQGNSA. Trimming removed 1 base at V and 6 bases at J, with 12 bases between. The CDR3 is 15 residues long.

This rearrangement joins TRBV28 to TRBJ1-6, with a possible D match to TRBD1 (6 bases). The germline V gene encodes CDR1 MDHEN and CDR2 SYDVKM. The V end was cut by 8 bases, the J end by 7 bases, with 21 bases between. The CDR3 consists of 16 residues. CDR3 residues: CASQQLQGSDNSPLHF. The CDR3 DNA is TGTGCCAGCCAACAGCTACAGGGATCGGACAATTCACCCCTCCACTTT.

The chain joins TRBV6-4 to TRBJ2-1, with 11 bases matching TRBD1. The CDR3 is made up of 14 amino acids. Trimming cost V 5 bases and J 8 bases; bases outside gene matches: 5. Germline CDR1 MRHNA, CDR2 SNTAGT. In nucleotides, the CDR3 is TGTGCCAGCAGTCGGACAGGGGGCCTTTATGAGCAGTTCTTC. It yields the protein CASSRTGGLYEQFF.

The chain has TRBV7-3 and TRBJ1-5; D gene unclear. Germline loops: CDR1 SGHTA, CDR2 FQGTGA. Trimming left V 1 base short and J 2 bases short, with 15 bases between. This CDR3 is 17 amino acids long. As DNA, the CDR3 is TGTGCCAGCAGCTTAATCGGCCAAGGCGGTCGCAATCAGCCCCAGCATTTT. As protein: CASSLIGQGGRNQPQHF. Drawing the rest from reference TRBV7-3 and TRBJ1-5, the complete variable domain is GAGVSQTPSNKVTEKGKYVELRCDPISGHTALYWYRQSLGQGPEFLIYFQGTGAADDSGLPNDRFFAVRPEGSVSTLKIQRTERGDSAVYLCASSLIGQGGRNQPQHFGDGTRLSIL.

This clone appeared a single time. This rearrangement joins TRBV5-1 to TRBJ1-1; 7 bases agree with TRBD1. CDR1 is SGHRS, CDR2 YFSETQ, per germline. CDR3 size: 16 residues. Germline trimming cut 6 bases from V and 5 bases from J; bases unmatched to any gene: 16. CDR3 DNA sequence: TGCGCCAGCACAAGGGGACGGGGCAGGGGGAATACTGAAGCTTTCTTT. Translating it yields CASTRGRGRGNTEAFF.

The chain is built from TRBV3-1 (or the pseudogene TRBV3-2) and TRBJ2-6; 8 nucleotides agree with TRBD1. CDR3 length: 16 residues. Germline values: CDR1 LGHDT, CDR2 YNNKEL (reference sequence). V shed 5 bases, J shed 0 bases, and the junction held 3 bases outside the gene matches. This CDR3 is CASSGTGGSGANVLTF. For the CDR3, the DNA is TGTGCCAGCAGCGGCACAGGGGGCTCTGGGGCCAACGTCCTGACTTTC.